This TCR beta chain was sequenced during a study of cytomegalovirus exposure and HLA in healthy donors. Study findings and constraints: HLA allele associations emerged for around 15,000 TCR beta sequences in a later analysis, at 0.05 false discovery rate. Investigators reported around 150 TCR beta chains as tied to cytomegalovirus.

V lost 0 bases, J lost 7 bases, and 12 bases lay in between. The V gene's germline CDR1 is SGHTA and CDR2 FQGTGA. CDR3 size: 14 residues. As concerns this clone: Antigen specificity is unknown.

The PCR had 60 Vbeta and 13 Jbeta primers. Sequencing used immunoSEQ multiplex PCR; TCRdb keeps in-frame clones, though not all of them. This sample carries 65,000 to 85,000 clones, approximately 70% of them seen once, and the ten largest clones take roughly 5%. V is TRBV7-3 and J is TRBJ1-2, with D perhaps TRBD1 (6 bases). The sequence derives from a man aged 60-69 years in good health and CMV-seropositive. Material for sequencing was PBMCs. CDR3: CASSLTRTGLGYTF. The CDR3 bases are TGTGCCAGCAGCTTAACGCGAACAGGGCTTGGCTACACCTTC.